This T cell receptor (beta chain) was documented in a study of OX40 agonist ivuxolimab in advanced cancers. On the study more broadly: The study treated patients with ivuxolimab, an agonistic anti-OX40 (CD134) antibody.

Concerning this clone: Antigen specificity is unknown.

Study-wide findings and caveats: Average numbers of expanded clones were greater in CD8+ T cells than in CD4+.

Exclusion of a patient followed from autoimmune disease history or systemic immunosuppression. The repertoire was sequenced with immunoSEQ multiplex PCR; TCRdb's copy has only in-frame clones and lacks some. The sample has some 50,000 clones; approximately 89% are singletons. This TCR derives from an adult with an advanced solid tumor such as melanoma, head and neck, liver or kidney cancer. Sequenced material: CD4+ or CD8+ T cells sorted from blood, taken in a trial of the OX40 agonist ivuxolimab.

CDR3 sequence: CASSSEGFSWAANEQYF. In nucleotides, the CDR3 is TGTGCCAGCAGCTCGGAGGGCTTCTCGTGGGCAGCCAACGAGCAGTACTTC. The genes are TRBV5-5 and TRBJ2-7, with a tentative D call TRBD2 (6 bases). CDR3 length equals 17 residues. The germline gives CDR1 SGHKS, CDR2 YYEKEE (reference sequence). V lost 3 bases and J lost 5, with 24 bases in between.